This T cell receptor (beta chain) was retrieved from a study of blood T cells in healthy people across ages. Together with a sample-barcoded 5' primer, a J-beta primer mix was included in a second PCR lasting about 7 to 12 cycles. TCRdb independently ran MiXCR on the 5' RACE reads; one entry per CDR3 protein. The sample records more than 650,000 distinct CDR3 sequences, roughly 24% being singletons. Findings and caveats of the study: Researchers report that TCR beta diversity correlated strongly with naive T cell percentage.

The CDR3 has 20 residues. The V and J ends lost 2 bases and 4 bases, in that order; junction bases with no gene match: 22. CDR1 and CDR2 from the germline V gene are MNHEY and SVGEGT. This clonotype was seen a few times. What it binds is unknown. These sequences were also reported in another study, on T cells of mothers and their children.

J is TRBJ1-1 and V is TRBV6-2 or TRBV6-3; 7 positions agree with TRBD1. Sequencing input: blood. This TCR derives from a boy between 10 and 17 years old in good health. The CDR3 DNA reads as TGTGCCAGCAGTTACCGGGGTGTACGGGACAGCCCTCTTCGGACCACTGAAGCTTTCTTT. Translated: CASSYRGVRDSPLRTTEAFF.